Reported below is one TCR beta chain. Its matching antigen is unknown. Sequencing was preceded by expansion of antigen-specific CD4+ T cells with viral peptide pools in the ViraFEST assay. Having been cultured for roughly 11 days, the cells underwent CD4+ T cell isolation. Every participant took two doses of the BNT162b2 or mRNA-1273 vaccine. Cultures received IL-2 medium that replaced half the medium on days 3 and 7. Germline V gene data show CDR1 as MNHEY and CDR2 as SVGAGI. V was shortened by 3 bases and J by 0 bases, with 8 bases between the two germline ends. The length of the CDR3 is 15 residues. Generated by immunoSEQ multiplex PCR, the TCRdb table keeps only in-frame clones and is missing some. The sample consists of roughly 24,000 clones, about 75% of them appearing once. The sample belongs to a study of vaccination effects on CD4 cells after COVID-19.

This TCR was recovered from a human donor who received a COVID-19 vaccine. Some clones in this sample may be carry-over from other donors' samples. This chain connects TRBV6-5 to TRBJ1-4, with a weak D call TRBD1 (5 bases). Specimen: CD4+ T cells from PBMCs cultured with SARS-CoV-2 spike peptides, collected after COVID-19 vaccination. The CDR3 sequence: CASSYRGATNEKLFF. The CDR3 nucleotides read TGTGCCAGCAGTTATAGGGGAGCAACTAATGAAAAACTGTTTTTT.